This T cell receptor beta chain is drawn from a study of blood T cell repertoires in COVID-19. Across the study: Sample material is recorded as cDNA or gDNA derived from T cells, B-cell-depleted T cells, or PBMCs.

CDR1 and CDR2 (germline): MDHEN, SYDVKM. The ends were cut back, 2 bases at V and 10 bases at J, with 8 bases in the middle. The CDR3 totals 12 residues. Libraries were prepared by immunoSEQ multiplex PCR; TCRdb keeps only in-frame clonotypes and omits some of them. The profile shows under 300,000 clones, around 90% of them singletons. The origin of this receptor is a woman in her forties who had recovered from COVID-19. Sequences were obtained from peripheral blood. The V gene is TRBV28, the J gene TRBJ1-4; D remains ambiguous. The CDR3 DNA follows: TGTGCCAGCAGTTTAGGTTTCGGAAAACTGTTTTTT. The encoded protein is CASSLGFGKLFF.